The 10 T cell receptor beta chains presented below share a single source sample, sequenced in a study of blood T cell repertoires in COVID-19. TCRdb's table, derived via immunoSEQ multiplex PCR, lists solely in-frame clones and lacks some. The table records over 100,000 clones, about nine tenths of them present only once. The specimen sequenced was peripheral blood. These receptors were taken from a woman in her 70s with COVID-19, enrolled during active disease.

This chain joins TRBV4-2 and TRBJ1-1, with D unresolved. This CDR3 spans 14 amino acids. CDR1 and CDR2 from the germline V gene are LGHNA and YNFKEQ. The ends were cut back, 1 base at V and 1 base at J, with 7 bases in the middle. CDR3 region: CASSQGRQNTEAFF. The DNA for the CDR3 is TGTGCCAGCAGCCAAGGCAGACAGAACACTGAAGCTTTCTTT.

The chain couples TRBV27 to TRBJ1-5, with D possibly matching TRBD1 (5 bases). The CDR3 covers 14 residues. Germline V gene data show CDR1 as MNHEY and CDR2 as SMNVEV (reference sequence). The V end lost 4 bases, the J end lost 3 bases, and 10 bases lay between the germline ends. CDR3 in DNA: TGTGCCAGCAGTTACCAGGGAACCAATCAGCCCCAGCATTTT. Protein product: CASSYQGTNQPQHF.

V and J are TRBV9 and TRBJ2-2; 9 bases agree with TRBD1. The CDR3 is made up of 15 amino acids. With 4 bases clipped from V and 5 bases from J, the junction kept 6 bases outside the gene matches. Germline lookup yields CDR1 SGDLS and CDR2 YYNGEE. CDR3 sequence reads: CASSTQQGATGELFF. In nucleotides, the CDR3 is TGTGCCAGCAGCACCCAACAGGGGGCTACCGGGGAGCTGTTTTTT.

V usage is TRBV2 and J usage is TRBJ1-2; 8 nucleotides line up with TRBD1. In germline, CDR1 is SNHLY, CDR2 FYNNEI. The V gene end was trimmed by 2 bases and the J gene end by 10 bases; junction bases not matched to a gene: 9. The CDR3 is 14 residues long. The CDR3 DNA sequence: TGTGCCAGCAGTGAACAGGGGTCAGGGGGCGTCTACACCTTC. Amino acid sequence: CASSEQGSGGVYTF.

This chain connects TRBV2 to TRBJ2-5, with 10 bases matching TRBD2. This CDR3 contains 15 residues. V was pared by 7 bases and J by 7 bases, with 12 bases of the junction left unmatched. Germline V lookup: CDR1 SNHLY, CDR2 FYNNEI. CDR3 sequence reads: CASKERGGTGATQYF. CDR3 DNA: TGTGCCAGCAAGGAGCGGGGGGGAACTGGGGCGACCCAGTACTTC.

The rearrangement links TRBV10-3 to TRBJ2-5, with TRBD2 matching 8 bases. After removal of 2 bases from V and 7 bases from J, the junction contained 6 bases not matched to a gene. CDR1 ENHRY and CDR2 SYGVKD come from the germline V gene. The CDR3 extends over 14 amino acids. The CDR3 is CAISETGGDGTQYF. The CDR3 DNA sequence: TGTGCCATCAGTGAGACGGGGGGGGACGGGACCCAGTACTTC.

This chain uses TRBV6-6 with TRBJ1-5, with 8 bases fitting TRBD1. The germline V gene has CDR1 MNHNY and CDR2 SVGAGI (reference sequence). This CDR3 region has 15 residues. After removal of 5 bases from V and 6 bases from J, the junction contained 9 bases not matched to a gene. The CDR3 is CASSPGQGESQPQHF. In DNA form, the CDR3 reads TGTGCCAGCAGTCCCGGACAGGGAGAAAGTCAGCCCCAGCATTTT.

Note on this clone: Other DNA sequences in this specimen translate into the identical CDR3. The rearrangement uses TRBV5-6 and TRBJ1-6, with D possibly matching TRBD1 (5 bases). The CDR3 contains 14 residues. Per germline, CDR1 SGHDT and CDR2 YYEEEE. Trimming stripped 0 bases from V and 5 bases from J, with 6 bases between. As DNA, the CDR3 is TGTGCCAGCAGCTTGGGACAGAATAATTCACCCCTCCACTTT. Encoded protein: CASSLGQNNSPLHF.

The genes are TRBV10-3 and TRBJ1-2; possible D gene TRBD1, 6 bases. The CDR3 covers 14 residues. V lost 5 bases and J 2 bases, leaving 12 bases between the germline ends. CDR1 and CDR2 from the germline V gene are ENHRY and SYGVKD. The CDR3 loop reads CAISRQEGNYGYTF. The CDR3 region has the DNA TGTGCCATCAGTCGACAGGAAGGCAACTATGGCTACACCTTC.

The gene calls are TRBV7-9 and TRBJ2-1; TRBD1 agrees at 8 bases. J lost 7 bases, V lost 1 base, and 6 bases had no gene match. CDR3 length equals 15 residues. Germline CDR1 reads SEHNR; CDR2 reads FQNEAQ (reference sequence). The CDR3 loop is CASSLGPGQGNEQFF. The DNA for the CDR3 is TGTGCCAGCAGCTTAGGTCCAGGACAGGGTAATGAGCAGTTCTTC.